A single sample is the source of the 17 T cell receptor beta chains below, sequenced in a study of cytomegalovirus exposure and HLA in healthy donors (dated by TCRdb to about 2017). Library preparation employed the immunoSEQ multiplex PCR assay. A mixture of 60 forward primers for TCR Vbeta segments and 13 reverse primers for TCR Jbeta segments was used in the multiplex PCR. TCRdb took over this immuneACCESS table, retaining in-frame rearrangements with V and J assigned. Such tables are incomplete; in checked studies, under half of the missing clones stem from an unresolved V gene, and the remainder is unexplained. Across this sample there are about 200,000 clones, with 80% to 90% seen only once. The ten largest clones represent over 1% of the sample. Sequences were obtained from PBMCs. These receptors originate from a man between 25 and 39 years old in good health and CMV-seronegative.

V gene TRBV7-9 combines with J gene TRBJ1-5, with TRBD1 matching 8 bases. V shed 5 bases and J 1 base; nucleotides not matched to a gene: 13. Germline V gene sequence: CDR1 SEHNR, CDR2 FQNEAQ (reference sequence). The CDR3 loop spans 18 amino acids. In DNA, the CDR3 is TGTGCCAGCAGCCCAGGGACAGGCCGGGCCCTAAGCAATCAGCCCCAGCATTTT. Translation gives CASSPGTGRALSNQPQHF.

Concerning this clone itself: The identical CDR3 is also encoded by other nucleotide sequences in the sample. The J gene is TRBJ1-2, the V gene TRBV2; D gene ambiguous. The germline CDR1 and CDR2 sequences are SNHLY and FYNNEI. V was pared by 4 bases and J by 2 bases, with 11 bases between. The CDR3 loop spans 14 amino acids. The CDR3 sequence is CASSVGTVNYGYTF. CDR3 coding DNA: TGTGCCAGCAGTGTGGGCACTGTGAACTATGGCTACACCTTC.

The chain has TRBV9 and TRBJ2-4; D possibly corresponds to TRBD1 (6 bases). The germline gives CDR1 SGDLS, CDR2 YYNGEE. CDR3 length: 15 residues. V gave up 3 bases and J gave up 7 bases, with 17 bases separating them. DNA of the CDR3: TGTGCCAGCAGCGCGGGGACATCGAGGGGGAACATTCAGTACTTC. The encoded protein is CASSAGTSRGNIQYF. Full variable domain (rest looked up from reference TRBV9 and TRBJ2-4): DSGVTQTPKHLITATGQRVTLRCSPRSGDLSVYWYQQSLDQGLQFLIQYYNGEERAKGNILERFSAQQFPDLHSELNLSSLELGDSALYFCASSAGTSRGNIQYFGAGTRLSVL.

The chain joins TRBV15 to TRBJ2-3, with 11 bases aligning to TRBD2. Germline assignment: CDR1 LNHNV and CDR2 YYDKDF (reference sequence). The V and J ends lost 3 bases and 2 bases, in that order; junction bases with no gene match: 4. This CDR3 is built from 16 residues. CDR3 bases: TGTGCCACCAGCAGCGGACTAGCGGGTGCCACAGATACGCAGTATTTT. This translates into CATSSGLAGATDTQYF.

The chain combines TRBV7-2 with TRBJ1-2; 7 positions match TRBD1. V lost 5 bases and J lost 6; bases outside the gene matches: 12. CDR1 is SGHTA, CDR2 FQGNSA, per germline. The CDR3 spans 15 residues. The CDR3 spells CASSQSRGTAHGYTF. The CDR3 nucleotides are TGTGCCAGCAGCCAAAGCCGGGGGACAGCGCATGGCTACACCTTC. Full variable domain (remainder filled in from reference TRBV7-2 and TRBJ1-2): GAGVSQSPSNKVTEKGKDVELRCDPISGHTALYWYRQSLGQGLEFLIYFQGNSAPDKSGLPSDRFSAERTGGSVSTLTIQRTQQEDSAVYLCASSQSRGTAHGYTFGSGTRLTVV.

The rearrangement uses TRBV4-3 and TRBJ2-2; TRBD2 matches at 14 bases. CDR3 length equals 16 residues. V trimming: 2 bases; J trimming: 6 bases; junction bases outside the gene matches: 2. The germline V gene encodes CDR1 LGHNA and CDR2 YSLEER. The CDR3 spells CASSQRLAGGPGELFF. Here the CDR3 DNA reads TGCGCCAGCAGCCAAAGACTAGCGGGGGGGCCCGGGGAGCTGTTTTTT.

The chain couples TRBV27 to TRBJ1-2, with D tentatively TRBD1 (5 bases). Per the germline V gene, CDR1 is MNHEY and CDR2 is SMNVEV (reference sequence). CDR3 length: 16 residues. Trimming cost V 4 bases and J 9 bases, with 24 bases left between them. The CDR3, as DNA: TGTGCCAGCAGTTGGCAGGGAGGAAGGCTGGTTAGTAGCTACACCTTC. It encodes CASSWQGGRLVSSYTF.

This chain connects TRBV5-6 to TRBJ2-7; D is undetermined. CDR1 SGHDT and CDR2 YYEEEE come from the germline V gene. This CDR3 comprises 14 residues. The V end was cut by 1 base, the J end by 0 bases, with 8 bases between. As DNA, the CDR3 is TGTGCCAGCAGCTTGTGGCAGTTCTCCTACGAGCAGTACTTC. Amino acid sequence: CASSLWQFSYEQYF.

This clone was recorded only once. This chain uses TRBV6-5 with TRBJ2-7; tentatively, D is TRBD1 (5 bases). The CDR3 has 13 residues. V shed 5 bases and J shed 2 bases, with 10 bases lying between them. The germline CDR1 and CDR2 sequences are MNHEY and SVGAGI. The DNA for the CDR3 is TGTGCCAGCAGTAGGCACAGGCCCTACGAGCAGTACTTC. Its protein is CASSRHRPYEQYF.

This chain connects TRBV7-9 to TRBJ1-2; TRBD1 matches at 7 bases. V gave up 3 bases and J gave up 7 bases; unmatched junction bases: 5. This CDR3 spans 13 amino acids. Germline CDR1 reads SEHNR; CDR2 reads FQNEAQ (reference sequence). In DNA form, the CDR3 reads TGTGCCAGCAGCTTGGGCAGGGGGTTTGGCTACACCTTC. Residues: CASSLGRGFGYTF.

The chain has TRBV5-1 and TRBJ1-2, with TRBD1 identical over 7 bases. V lost 2 bases to trimming and J lost 4 bases; unmatched junction nucleotides: 11. The CDR3 loop spans 16 amino acids. Per the germline V gene, CDR1 is SGHRS and CDR2 is YFSETQ. CDR3 amino acids: CASSFGGGQATYGYTF. The CDR3 nucleotides are TGCGCCAGCAGCTTCGGGGGCGGACAGGCGACCTATGGCTACACCTTC.

The count of this clone is one. The chain is built from TRBV6-1 and TRBJ2-7; 12 bases align to TRBD1. Looked up from germline, CDR1 is MNHNS and CDR2 is SASEGT. V shed 8 bases and J 5 bases; nucleotides not matched to a gene: 7. This CDR3 contains 14 residues. The CDR3 sequence: CASYGTGGYDEQYF. The CDR3 coding sequence is TGTGCCAGCTACGGGACAGGGGGCTACGACGAGCAGTACTTC.

Here the CDR3 DNA reads TGTGCCAGCAGAGTTATCAGGGGGCCCTCTCGCCAGGTGCTGTTTTTT. Its protein product is CASRVIRGPSRQVLFF. This rearrangement joins TRBV11-2 to TRBJ2-2; 8 bases are shared with TRBD1. Trimming removed 6 bases from V and 13 bases from J; junction bases left unmatched: 19. Germline assignment: CDR1 SGHAT and CDR2 FQNNGV. CDR3 length equals 16 residues.

The chain recombines TRBV7-9 with TRBJ1-4; TRBD1 might be the D (6 bases). Trimming cost V 5 bases and J 8 bases, with 18 bases left between them. Germline-derived CDR1 and CDR2 are SEHNR and FQNEAQ (reference sequence). There are 15 residues in the CDR3. This chain's CDR3 is CASSPGQTKIEKLFF. The CDR3 nucleotides are TGTGCCAGCAGCCCCGGACAGACCAAGATAGAAAAACTGTTTTTT.

The chain links TRBV6-6 to TRBJ2-5, with D hard to call. Matching the DNA end better, TRBJ2-7 makes the J call doubtful. Germline loops: CDR1 MNHNY, CDR2 SVGAGI (reference sequence). The CDR3 is 11 amino acids. The CDR3 sequence is CASSPLSEQYF. DNA of the CDR3: TGTGCCAGCAGCCCCCTGAGCGAGCAGTACTTC.

This chain uses TRBV6-5 with TRBJ2-5, with a tentative D call TRBD2 (6 bases). The CDR3 sequence is 13 residues long. Germline assignment: CDR1 MNHEY and CDR2 SVGAGI. The V end lost 5 bases, the J end lost 4 bases, and 11 bases lay between the germline ends. The CDR3 here is CASSPGVGETQYF. CDR3 DNA sequence: TGTGCCAGCAGTCCGGGGGTGGGAGAGACCCAGTACTTC.

The chain combines TRBV2 with TRBJ2-3, with a tentative D call TRBD2 (6 bases). Germline assignment: CDR1 SNHLY and CDR2 FYNNEI. V dropped 3 bases and J dropped 4 bases, with 8 bases sitting between them. The CDR3 extends over 13 amino acids. The DNA of the CDR3 is TGTGCCAGCAGTGAGGCGGGGCCAGATACGCAGTATTTT. Encoded protein: CASSEAGPDTQYF.